Listed here is a single T cell receptor beta chain. These data come from a study of blood T cell repertoires in COVID-19. Measured with immunoSEQ multiplex PCR; TCRdb has only the in-frame clones, and not every one. The table has 250,000 to 300,000 clones, 75% to 95% seen once. V was cut by 5 bases and J by 2 bases, with 10 bases left in between. The CDR3 sequence is 12 residues long. Germline lookup yields CDR1 SQVTM and CDR2 ANQGSEA. V usage is TRBV29-1 and J usage is TRBJ2-7; D is unclear. This clonotype was sampled from a woman between 25 and 40 years old who had recovered from COVID-19. The sample comprised PBMCs or T cells enriched from blood (not recorded which). CDR3 DNA: TGCAGCGTTTTGTCAGAAACCTACGAGCAGTACTTC. Encoded protein: CSVLSETYEQYF.